This is a list of T cell receptor beta chains from one sample in a study of shared clonotypes between healthy human individuals. The assay was immunoSEQ multiplex PCR, and TCRdb's table has in-frame clones only and misses some. This sample has fewer than 1.6 million clones, with approximately 98.5% found just once. The sequenced material came from naive CD4+ T cells sorted from blood. The receptors shown here come from a man aged 30 to 39 in good health. Each CDR3 is given with its conserved first and last residue. The D gene is left open where the match is weak. Clone size is given for some rows only: seen once, a few or many times, or a class if the clone is expanded.

abundance | j_gene | d_gene | v_gene | CDR3nt | CDR3aa
. | TRBJ2-7 | TRBD1 | TRBV6-6 | TGTGCCAGCAGTACAAAGGACAGGGGGCGTCACGAGCAGTACTTC | CASSTKDRGRHEQYF
. | TRBJ1-1 | . | TRBV5-4 | TGTGCCAGCAGCCCAGTCCCGGGGGCGGTCACTGAAGCTTTCTTT | CASSPVPGAVTEAFF
. | TRBJ2-5 | . | TRBV18 | TGTGCCAGCTCACCAATCGGGGGCCAAGAGACCCAGTACTTC | CASSPIGGQETQYF
. | TRBJ2-2 | . | TRBV9 | TGTGCCAGCAGCGTAGTTCTAGGGGCCGGGGAGCTGTTTTTT | CASSVVLGAGELFF
. | TRBJ2-2 | TRBD2 | TRBV5-4 | TGTGCCAGCAGCGCGGGACTAGCGGGGCCTGGGGTGACCGGGGAGCTGTTTTTT | CASSAGLAGPGVTGELFF
. | TRBJ2-2 | . | TRBV7-3 | TGTGCCAGCAGCCCTAGCCGGAACACCGGGGAGCTGTTTTTT | CASSPSRNTGELFF
. | TRBJ2-7 | TRBD2 | TRBV6-5 | TGTGCCAGCAATCGACTAGCGGGAGACCACGAGCAGTACTTC | CASNRLAGDHEQYF
. | TRBJ2-5 | . | TRBV11-3 | TGTGCCAGCAGCCGCGACGAGGGGTATGGGGAAGAGACCCAGTACTTC | CASSRDEGYGEETQYF
. | TRBJ1-1 | . | TRBV7-6 | TGTGCCAGCAGCTCTCGACAGAACACTGAAGCTTTCTTT | CASSSRQNTEAFF
. | TRBJ2-5 | TRBD2 | TRBV9 | TGTGCCAGCAGCGCTAGCGGGGCGGGGGAGACCCAGTACTTC | CASSASGAGETQYF
. | TRBJ1-1 | . | TRBV7-9 | TGTGCCAGCAGTTCCAATGGGAACACTGAAGCTTTCTTT | CASSSNGNTEAFF
. | TRBJ2-7 | TRBD2 | TRBV6-5 | TGTGCCAGCAGTTACTCGGGCGGGAGAACATACGAGCAGTACTTC | CASSYSGGRTYEQYF
. | TRBJ1-2 | . | TRBV18 | TGTGCCAGCTCATCCACTCTAGCGCCCGAGGGAGGTCATAATGGCTACACCTTC | CASSSTLAPEGGHNGYTF
. | TRBJ2-7 | . | TRBV4-2 | TGTGCCAGCAGCCAAGAAACGGGACTTAGCCCTTACGAGCAGTACTTC | CASSQETGLSPYEQYF
once | TRBJ2-7 | . | TRBV7-2 | TGTGCCAGCAGCCCCGTGGCCGTCTTGGAGCAGTACTTC | CASSPVAVLEQYF
. | TRBJ1-2 | . | TRBV15 | TGTGCCACCATCGCCCCCAGGGGCCATGGCTACACCTTC | CATIAPRGHGYTF
. | TRBJ2-7 | . | TRBV7-2 | TGTGCCAGCAGCTTAGGTTCGTCTAGCTCCTACGAGCAGTACTTC | CASSLGSSSSYEQYF
. | TRBJ2-1 | . | TRBV5-1 | TGCGCCAGCAGCTTACAGGGTGGGTACAATGAGCAGTTCTTC | CASSLQGGYNEQFF
. | TRBJ2-7 | . | TRBV28 | TGTGCCAGCACCTCGACTGGCGGGACCATCTCCTACGAGCAGTACTTC | CASTSTGGTISYEQYF
. | TRBJ2-7 | TRBD2 | TRBV19 | TGTGCCAGTAGTCCGACGACTAGCGGGAGGACATCCTTCTCCTACGAGCAGTACTTC | CASSPTTSGRTSFSYEQYF
. | TRBJ2-7 | TRBD2 | TRBV19 | TGTGCCAGCAACCGGGGGGGGGCCCCCGAGCAGTACTTC | CASNRGGAPEQYF
. | TRBJ1-1 | TRBD1 | TRBV5-1 | TGCGCCAGCAGCTATGGACAGGGCACTGAAGCTTTCTTT | CASSYGQGTEAFF
. | TRBJ2-2 | . | TRBV14 | TGTGCCAGCAGCCAAGATCTTTGGGGGACCGGGGAGCTGTTTTTT | CASSQDLWGTGELFF
. | TRBJ2-7 | TRBD1 | TRBV7-8 | TGTGCCAGCAGCTTAGCGCAAGGACAGGTGCTCTCCTACGAGCAGTACTTC | CASSLAQGQVLSYEQYF
. | TRBJ2-2 | . | TRBV9 | TGTGCCAGCAGCGTCGCCGGACAGACCACCGGGGAGCTGTTTTTT | CASSVAGQTTGELFF
. | TRBJ2-5 | . | TRBV5-1 | TGCGCCAGCAGTAGGGGACCATACCTACAAGAGACCCAGTACTTC | CASSRGPYLQETQYF
once | TRBJ2-3 | TRBD2 | TRBV19 | TGTGCCAGTAGAGTTACTAGCGGAGTCACAGATACGCAGTATTTT | CASRVTSGVTDTQYF
. | TRBJ2-3 | . | TRBV6-4 | TGTGCCAGCAGTGAAGGCAGGTTCCTGGGGGATACGCAGTATTTT | CASSEGRFLGDTQYF
. | TRBJ1-1 | . | TRBV5-1 | TGCGCCAGCAGCTTGTTCGGGAAGGGGGACACTGAAGCTTTCTTT | CASSLFGKGDTEAFF
. | TRBJ2-7 | . | TRBV7-9 | TGTGCCAGCAGCCCCGCTGCCGAGTCGCTGCAGTACTTC | CASSPAAESLQYF
. | TRBJ1-3 | . | TRBV4-3 | TGCGCCAGCAGCCAAGATAATCTGGAGGGAAACACCATATATTTT | CASSQDNLEGNTIYF
few | TRBJ1-2 | . | TRBV7-9 | TGTGCCAGCAGCCGGTTGGGGGCGCCCGGCTACACCTTC | CASSRLGAPGYTF
. | TRBJ2-3 | . | TRBV30 | TGTGCCTGGAGTGAAGGAGGGACAGTCGGCCACCCTGTCACAGATACGCAGTATTTT | CAWSEGGTVGHPVTDTQYF
. | TRBJ1-1 | TRBD1 | TRBV18 | TGTGCCAGCTCACCGTTAATGACAGGGGGGAACACTGAAGCTTTCTTT | CASSPLMTGGNTEAFF
. | TRBJ2-7 | TRBD2 | TRBV6-5 | TGTGCCAGCAGTTACACCGGGGGGGGATACGAGCAGTACTTC | CASSYTGGGYEQYF
. | TRBJ2-3 | TRBD1 | TRBV9 | TGTGCCAGCAGCGTTGAGGGGGCAAGGGTGAGAACAGATACGCAGTATTTT | CASSVEGARVRTDTQYF
. | TRBJ2-5 | . | TRBV7-8 | TGTGCCAGCAGCTTAGAGTCTGGGTCCGGGGAGACCCAGTACTTC | CASSLESGSGETQYF
. | TRBJ2-7 | . | TRBV6-6 | TGTGCCAGCAGTACCACTGCGGGATCTTCCTACGAGCAGTACTTC | CASSTTAGSSYEQYF
. | TRBJ2-2 | . | TRBV18 | TGTGCCAGCTCACCGTCAGGGGTCACCGGGGAGCTGTTTTTT | CASSPSGVTGELFF
. | TRBJ1-2 | . | TRBV28 | TGTGCCAGCAGTTTAAACAGAAATGGCTACACCTTC | CASSLNRNGYTF
. | TRBJ2-7 | TRBD1 | TRBV18 | TGTGCCAGCTCACCACTACAGGGGGAGATCTCCTACGAGCAGTACTTC | CASSPLQGEISYEQYF
. | TRBJ1-3 | TRBD1 | TRBV28 | TGTGCCAGCAGACAGGGGGGTGGAAACACCATATATTTT | CASRQGGGNTIYF
. | TRBJ1-4 | TRBD1 | TRBV10-3 | TGTGCCATCAGTGACCGGGTCAGGGGGCCTGAAAAACTGTTTTTT | CAISDRVRGPEKLFF